What follows are 5 T cell receptor beta chains derived from one specimen sequenced in a study of cytomegalovirus exposure and HLA in healthy donors. Amplification used 60 Vbeta primers and 13 Jbeta primers. The assay was immunoSEQ multiplex PCR, and TCRdb's table has in-frame clones only and misses some. The table has 90,000 to 120,000 clones, 82% seen once. Material for sequencing was PBMCs. These TCRs come from a man aged 30 to 45 in good health and CMV-seropositive.

This chain connects TRBV4-1 to TRBJ1-5; TRBD1 aligns across 9 bases. Germline V lookup: CDR1 MGHRA, CDR2 YSYEKL. The CDR3 sequence is 15 residues long. The ends lost 4 bases at V and 5 bases at J; junction bases unmatched: 6. The CDR3 sequence: CASSPGQGPYQPQHF. CDR3 in DNA: TGCGCCAGCAGCCCCGGACAGGGGCCTTATCAGCCCCAGCATTTT.

V and J are TRBV9 and TRBJ2-3, with D possibly TRBD1 on 6 matching bases. The CDR3 length is 16 residues. Trimming cost V 2 bases and J 4 bases, with 17 bases left between them. Germline CDR1 and CDR2: SGDLS and YYNGEE. The CDR3 DNA follows: TGTGCCAGCAGCGTCATCACAGGGAGCCGGGCAGATACGCAGTATTTT. This translates into CASSVITGSRADTQYF.

J is TRBJ2-5 and V is TRBV10-3; 10 positions agree with TRBD2. Germline CDR1 is ENHRY and CDR2 is SYGVKD. The junction had 10 bases not matched to a gene; V was cut back by 3 bases and J by 6 bases. The CDR3 loop spans 16 amino acids. The CDR3 here is CAISDPGLAVGQTQYF. As DNA, the CDR3 is TGTGCCATCAGTGACCCCGGACTAGCGGTTGGGCAGACCCAGTACTTC.

The V call is TRBV4-1, the J call TRBJ1-5; TRBD1 agrees at 7 bases. Looked up from germline, CDR1 is MGHRA and CDR2 is YSYEKL. The CDR3 runs to 14 residues. V was pared by 1 base and J by 8 bases, with 5 bases of the junction left unmatched. The CDR3 DNA is TGCGCCAGCAGCCAAGTAGGGGGCCTGGAGCCCCAGCATTTT. It translates to CASSQVGGLEPQHF.

The chain carries TRBV19 and TRBJ1-1, with D possibly TRBD1 on 6 matching bases. V was shortened by 5 bases and J by 8 bases, with 18 bases between the two germline ends. CDR1 and CDR2 (germline): LNHDA, SQIVND (reference sequence). This CDR3 has 14 residues. The CDR3 DNA is TGTGCCAGTAGTGCACACGGGACACAACCAGAAGCTTTCTTT. This encodes CASSAHGTQPEAFF. The full variable domain, in which reference TRBV19 and TRBJ1-1 provide the parts outside the CDR3, is DGGITQSPKYLFRKEGQNVTLSCEQNLNHDAMYWYRQDPGQGLRLIYYSQIVNDFQKGDIAEGYSVSREKKESFPLTVTSAQKNPTAFYLCASSAHGTQPEAFFGQGTRLTVV.